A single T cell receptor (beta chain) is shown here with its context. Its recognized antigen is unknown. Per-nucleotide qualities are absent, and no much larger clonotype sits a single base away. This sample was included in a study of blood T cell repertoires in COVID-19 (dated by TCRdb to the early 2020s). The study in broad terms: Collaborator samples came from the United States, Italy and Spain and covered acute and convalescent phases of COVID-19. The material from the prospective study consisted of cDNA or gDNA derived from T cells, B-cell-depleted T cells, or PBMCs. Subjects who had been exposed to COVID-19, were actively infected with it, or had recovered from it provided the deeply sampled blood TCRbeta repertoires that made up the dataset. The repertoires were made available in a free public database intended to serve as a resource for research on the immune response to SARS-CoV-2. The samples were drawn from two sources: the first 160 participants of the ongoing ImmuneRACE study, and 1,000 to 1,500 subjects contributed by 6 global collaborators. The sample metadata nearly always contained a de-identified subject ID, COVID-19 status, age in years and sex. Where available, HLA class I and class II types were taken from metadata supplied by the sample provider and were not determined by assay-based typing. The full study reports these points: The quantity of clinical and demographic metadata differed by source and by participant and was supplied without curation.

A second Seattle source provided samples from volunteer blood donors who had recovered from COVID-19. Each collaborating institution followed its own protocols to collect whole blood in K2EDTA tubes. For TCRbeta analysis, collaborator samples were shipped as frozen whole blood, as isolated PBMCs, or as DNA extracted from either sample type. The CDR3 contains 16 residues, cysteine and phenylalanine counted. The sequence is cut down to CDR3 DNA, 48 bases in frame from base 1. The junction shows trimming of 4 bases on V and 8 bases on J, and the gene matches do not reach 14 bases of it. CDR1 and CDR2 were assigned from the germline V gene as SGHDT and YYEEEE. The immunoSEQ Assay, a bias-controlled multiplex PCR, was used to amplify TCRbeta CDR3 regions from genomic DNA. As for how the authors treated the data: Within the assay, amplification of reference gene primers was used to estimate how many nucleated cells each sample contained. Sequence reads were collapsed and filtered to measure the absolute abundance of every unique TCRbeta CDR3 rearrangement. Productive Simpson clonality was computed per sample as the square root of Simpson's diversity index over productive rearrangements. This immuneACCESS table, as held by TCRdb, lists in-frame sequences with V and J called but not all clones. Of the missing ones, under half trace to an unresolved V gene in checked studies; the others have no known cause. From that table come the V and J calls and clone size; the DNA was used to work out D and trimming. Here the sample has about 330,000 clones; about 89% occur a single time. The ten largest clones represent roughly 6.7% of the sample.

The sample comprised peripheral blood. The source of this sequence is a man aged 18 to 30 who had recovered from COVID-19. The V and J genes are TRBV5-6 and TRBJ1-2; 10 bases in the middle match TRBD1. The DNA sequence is TGTGCCAGCAGCCTGTCGGGGACCGGACAGGGGGTAGGCTACACCTTC. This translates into CASSLSGTGQGVGYTF. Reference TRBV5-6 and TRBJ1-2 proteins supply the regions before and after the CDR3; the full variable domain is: DAGVTQSPTHLIKTRGQQVTLRCSPKSGHDTVSWYQQALGQGPQFIFQYYEEEERQRGNFPDRFSGHQFPNYSSELNVNALLLGDSALYLCASSLSGTGQGVGYTFGSGTRLTVV.